This passage covers 20 T cell receptor beta chains from one sample sequenced in a study of cytomegalovirus exposure and HLA in healthy donors. The PCR had 60 Vbeta and 13 Jbeta primers. Sequenced by immunoSEQ multiplex PCR; TCRdb stores in-frame clones only, minus some. The data hold about 120,000 clones, with approximately 87% observed a single time. Material: PBMCs. The receptors stem from a man younger than 35 in good health and CMV-seropositive.

This sequence joins TRBV10-3 and TRBJ2-3, with 7 positions matching TRBD1. Trimming at V came to 4 bases and at J to 6 bases, leaving 7 bases not matched to a gene. Per the germline V gene, CDR1 is ENHRY and CDR2 is SYGVKD. The CDR3 runs 14 residues. Here the CDR3 DNA reads TGTGCCATCAGTGGAGAAAGGGGGCAGGATACGCAGTATTTT. It specifies CAISGERGQDTQYF.

This chain uses TRBV6-5 with TRBJ1-6; no firm D call. Germline assignment: CDR1 MNHEY and CDR2 SVGAGI. This CDR3 comprises 12 residues. Trimming removed 8 bases at V and 7 bases at J, with 9 bases between. The CDR3 bases are TGTGCCAGCTGGACGGGGAATTCACCCCTCCACTTT. Residues: CASWTGNSPLHF.

The J gene is TRBJ1-1, the V gene TRBV5-6, with 11 bases aligning to TRBD1. Germline-derived CDR1 and CDR2 are SGHDT and YYEEEE. The CDR3 spans 13 residues. The V segment lost 5 bases and the J segment 7 bases; nucleotides outside the gene matches: 4. DNA for the CDR3: TGTGCCAGCAGTTGGACAGGGGGCGGTGAAGCTTTCTTT. Residues: CASSWTGGGEAFF.

CDR3 residues: CASSPALYNSGNTIYF. The DNA of the CDR3 is TGTGCCAGCAGTCCCGCTTTATACAACTCTGGAAACACCATATATTTT. The genes are TRBV25-1 and TRBJ1-3, with D unresolved. Germline V CDR1 and CDR2: MGHDK, SYGVNS. The CDR3 totals 16 residues. V shed 5 bases and J shed 0 bases, with 14 bases lying between them.

The chain employs TRBV29-1 and TRBJ2-7; TRBD1 is a possible D gene (5 bases). Trimming shortened V by 2 bases and J by 6 bases, and 8 bases separated the two germline ends. The CDR3 is 11 residues long. Germline-derived CDR1 and CDR2 are SQVTM and ANQGSEA. The chain's CDR3 is CSVEIRGEQYF. For the CDR3, the DNA is TGCAGCGTTGAAATAAGGGGCGAGCAGTACTTC.

The V gene is TRBV2, the J gene TRBJ2-5; 8 positions agree with TRBD2. Germline trimming cut 9 bases from V and 1 base from J; bases unmatched to any gene: 10. This CDR3 spans 15 amino acids. The germline V gene has CDR1 SNHLY and CDR2 FYNNEI. CDR3 protein: CARLRGLAGQETQYF. DNA for the CDR3: TGTGCCAGGCTAAGAGGGCTAGCGGGCCAAGAGACCCAGTACTTC.

The chain uses TRBV2 and TRBJ1-5; D possibly corresponds to TRBD1 (6 bases). Trimming took 8 bases from V and 6 from J, leaving 11 bases between them. CDR3 size: 12 residues. The V gene's germline CDR1 is SNHLY and CDR2 FYNNEI. The CDR3 sequence: CASHRVGQPQHF. In DNA form, the CDR3 reads TGTGCCAGCCACAGGGTTGGTCAGCCCCAGCATTTT.

This chain joins TRBV7-9 and TRBJ2-1, with TRBD1 matching 8 bases. The germline V gene encodes CDR1 SEHNR and CDR2 FQNEAQ (reference sequence). CDR3 length equals 17 residues. After removal of 1 base from V and 3 bases from J, the junction contained 8 bases not matched to a gene. CDR3 residues: CASSLDWTGRSYNEQFF. The CDR3 DNA reads as TGTGCCAGCAGCTTAGATTGGACAGGGAGAAGCTACAATGAGCAGTTCTTC.

J is TRBJ2-7 and V is TRBV9, with a weak D call TRBD2 (6 bases). V was pared by 5 bases and J by 0 bases, with 18 bases between. Germline CDR1 SGDLS, CDR2 YYNGEE. This CDR3 has 16 amino acids. CDR3 sequence reads: CASRLRGLMSSYEQYF. As DNA, the CDR3 is TGTGCCAGCAGGCTGCGGGGACTCATGAGCTCCTACGAGCAGTACTTC. Using reference TRBV9 and TRBJ2-7 for the parts outside the CDR3, the full variable domain is DSGVTQTPKHLITATGQRVTLRCSPRSGDLSVYWYQQSLDQGLQFLIQYYNGEERAKGNILERFSAQQFPDLHSELNLSSLELGDSALYFCASRLRGLMSSYEQYFGPGTRLTVT.

The chain carries TRBV29-1 and TRBJ1-2; 7 bases map to TRBD1. Germline assignment: CDR1 SQVTM and CDR2 ANQGSEA. The CDR3 has 12 residues. With V trimmed by 4 bases and J by 8 bases, 7 bases remained unmatched. CDR3 coding DNA: TGCAGCGTTGCGCTGACAGGGCGCGGCTACACCTTC. Translating gives CSVALTGRGYTF.

This clone was counted once. The chain couples TRBV2 to TRBJ2-3; 9 bases agree with TRBD1. CDR3 size: 17 residues. Germline values: CDR1 SNHLY, CDR2 FYNNEI. The V gene end was trimmed by 3 bases and the J gene end by 3 bases; junction bases not matched to a gene: 10. The CDR3 nucleotides are TGTGCCAGCAGTGACACGGGACAGGGATCGAGGACAGATACGCAGTATTTT. Residues: CASSDTGQGSRTDTQYF.

The chain uses TRBV9 and TRBJ1-1, with 7 bases matching TRBD1. Losses at the gene ends were 0 bases for V and 7 bases for J; bases not matched to a gene: 9. This CDR3 contains 15 residues. CDR1 is SGDLS, CDR2 YYNGEE, per germline. The DNA for the CDR3 is TGTGCCAGCAGCGTAGCAGGGCAGGGGGTGATTGAAGCTTTCTTT. This codes for CASSVAGQGVIEAFF.

The chain couples TRBV7-2 to TRBJ2-3; 12 bases agree with TRBD2. Germline CDR1 reads SGHTA; CDR2 reads FQGNSA. Losses at the gene ends were 4 bases for V and 6 bases for J; bases not matched to a gene: 5. The CDR3 is 15 residues long. CDR3 amino acids: CASSSRLAGVDTQYF. In DNA, the CDR3 is TGTGCCAGCAGCTCTCGACTAGCGGGGGTGGATACGCAGTATTTT.

This clone showed up just once. The rearrangement uses TRBV19 and TRBJ1-3, with D possibly TRBD1 on 6 matching bases. CDR3 length equals 14 residues. V was trimmed by 5 bases and J by 2 bases, leaving 10 bases between them. The V gene's germline CDR1 is LNHDA and CDR2 SQIVND (reference sequence). CDR3 region: CASSLGATGNTIYF. The CDR3 DNA follows: TGTGCCAGTAGTCTGGGGGCAACTGGAAACACCATATATTTT.

Regarding this clone: This same CDR3 is encoded by further DNA sequences in the sample. V is TRBV19 and J is TRBJ1-2; 10 positions match TRBD1. The V gene end was trimmed by 7 bases and the J gene end by 2 bases; junction bases not matched to a gene: 10. Germline CDR1 and CDR2: LNHDA and SQIVND (reference sequence). This CDR3 spans 16 amino acids. CDR3 nucleotides: TGTGCCAGTACCTACGGACAGGGGGTACACAACTATGGCTACACCTTC. Residues: CASTYGQGVHNYGYTF.

This chain joins TRBV7-9 and TRBJ1-1; 7 bases are a match to TRBD1. Germline V lookup: CDR1 SEHNR, CDR2 FQNEAQ (reference sequence). The CDR3 has 14 residues. J was trimmed by 12 bases and V by 5 bases; bases with no gene match: 15. The DNA of the CDR3 is TGTGCCAGCAGCCCAGGGACAGACCTTGGTGAGTCTTTCTTT. Translating it yields CASSPGTDLGESFF.

There are a few counts of this clone. V gene TRBV6-1 combines with J gene TRBJ1-4, with TRBD1 as a possible D gene (5 bases). Looked up from germline, CDR1 is MNHNS and CDR2 is SASEGT. Trimming removed 1 base from V and 7 bases from J, with 13 bases in between. The CDR3 totals 15 residues. Here the CDR3 reads CASSEVGQGTEKLFF. The CDR3 DNA reads as TGTGCCAGCAGTGAAGTAGGGCAGGGCACTGAAAAACTGTTTTTT.

V is TRBV5-4 and J is TRBJ1-6; no reliable D call. Germline V gene data show CDR1 as SGHNT and CDR2 as YYREEE (reference sequence). The length of the CDR3 is 13 residues. Trimming removed 4 bases from V and 9 bases from J, with 11 bases in between. The DNA of the CDR3 is TGTGCCAGCAGCCCCCCTGGCGGTTCACCCCTCCACTTT. Translation gives CASSPPGGSPLHF.

The chain carries TRBV19 and TRBJ1-1, with TRBD1 as a possible D gene (5 bases). Looked up from germline, CDR1 is LNHDA and CDR2 is SQIVND (reference sequence). The CDR3 runs to 15 residues. The ends were cut back, 6 bases at V and 1 base at J, with 15 bases in the middle. CDR3 DNA sequence: TGTGCCAGTAGACCCCTCGGGGGGGGGAACACTGAAGCTTTCTTT. This sequence encodes CASRPLGGGNTEAFF.

The rearrangement links TRBV5-1 to TRBJ2-1; D ambiguous. Germline values: CDR1 SGHRS, CDR2 YFSETQ. V dropped 4 bases and J dropped 6 bases, with 11 bases sitting between them. This CDR3 has 13 residues. As DNA, the CDR3 is TGCGCCAGCAGCCCAGCGACGGTCAATGAGCAGTTCTTC. This sequence encodes CASSPATVNEQFF.